Listed below are T cell receptor beta chains from one sample, sequenced in a study of CD8 T cells in ankylosing spondylitis. Each CDR3 protein gets one entry after TCRdb re-called the 5' RACE reads with MiXCR. Among roughly 240,000 distinct CDR3 sequences listed, 8% to 9% were seen once. Sequenced input: blood, either unsorted or a sorted T cell fraction (not recorded which). The receptors derive from a female donor with ankylosing spondylitis or in good health (not recorded which). Both conserved end residues are part of each CDR3. Each record gives: D gene, clone size, J gene, V gene, CDR3 protein, CDR3 DNA. D genes are given only for firm matches. A row's size may be missing; if present it is once, few, many or a size class.

D: .; size: many; J: TRBJ2-2; V: TRBV2; CDR3: CASRQLNTGELFF; DNA: TGTGCCAGCAGACAGTTGAACACCGGGGAGCTGTTTTTT
D: .; size: many; J: TRBJ2-2; V: TRBV11-2; CDR3: CASSLLSPDTGELFF; DNA: TGTGCCAGCAGCTTACTGAGTCCGGACACCGGGGAGCTGTTTTTT
D: TRBD1; size: many; J: TRBJ1-1; V: TRBV10-3; CDR3: CAIRGQITEAFF; DNA: TGTGCCATCAGGGGACAGATCACTGAAGCTTTCTTT
D: .; size: many; J: TRBJ1-1; V: TRBV29-1; CDR3: CSVEAAMNTEAFF; DNA: TGCAGCGTTGAAGCCGCCATGAACACTGAAGCTTTCTTT
D: .; size: few; J: TRBJ2-1; V: TRBV20-1; CDR3: CSGSGFYNEQFF; DNA: TGCAGTGGTAGCGGATTCTACAATGAGCAGTTCTTC
D: TRBD2; size: many; J: TRBJ2-2; V: TRBV12-3/TRBV12-4; CDR3: CASSGGLAGDTGELFF; DNA: TGTGCCAGCAGTGGTGGACTAGCGGGAGACACCGGGGAGCTGTTTTTT
D: .; size: .; J: TRBJ2-7; V: TRBV30; CDR3: CAWSPKRSITEQYF; DNA: TGTGCCTGGAGCCCCAAGCGGTCCATAACCGAGCAGTACTTC
D: .; size: many; J: TRBJ1-2; V: TRBV7-9; CDR3: CASSLVGSPLGGYTF; DNA: TGTGCCAGCAGCTTAGTTGGCAGTCCCTTGGGCGGCTACACCTTC
D: TRBD1; size: many; J: TRBJ2-1; V: TRBV20-1; CDR3: CSASPRDRGQFF; DNA: TGCAGTGCTAGTCCCCGGGACAGGGGGCAGTTCTTC
D: TRBD2; size: few; J: TRBJ2-3; V: TRBV5-1; CDR3: CASSYTSGSADTQYF; DNA: TGCGCCAGCAGCTATACTAGCGGGAGTGCAGATACGCAGTATTTT
D: .; size: many; J: TRBJ2-7; V: TRBV20-1; CDR3: CSANRASYEQYF; DNA: TGCAGTGCTAACAGGGCCTCCTACGAGCAGTACTTC
D: .; size: once; J: TRBJ2-4; V: TRBV3-1; CDR3: CASGQGGNIQYF; DNA: TGTGCCAGCGGCCAAGGAGGTAACATTCAGTACTTC
D: .; size: many; J: TRBJ1-3; V: TRBV20-1; CDR3: CSARDGGPRDTIYF; DNA: TGCAGTGCTAGAGATGGGGGGCCTCGAGACACCATATATTTT
D: TRBD2; size: .; J: TRBJ2-1; V: TRBV29-1; CDR3: CSVAGGTSSNDEQFF; DNA: TGCAGCGTTGCGGGAGGGACGAGTTCCAATGATGAGCAGTTCTTC
D: TRBD2; size: many; J: TRBJ2-5; V: TRBV29-1; CDR3: CSVEVSGGGGETQYF; DNA: TGCAGCGTTGAAGTTTCGGGGGGTGGCGGGGAGACCCAGTACTTC
D: TRBD1; size: .; J: TRBJ1-6; V: TRBV6-2/TRBV6-3; CDR3: CASSFRQGGSPLHF; DNA: TGTGCCAGCAGTTTTCGACAGGGAGGTTCACCCCTCCACTTT
D: .; size: many; J: TRBJ1-5; V: TRBV24-1; CDR3: CATSDPTVSNQPQHF; DNA: TGTGCCACCAGTGACCCGACAGTTAGCAATCAGCCCCAGCATTTT
D: TRBD1; size: many; J: TRBJ1-6; V: TRBV27; CDR3: CASSFGTENSPLHF; DNA: TGTGCCAGCAGTTTCGGGACAGAAAATTCACCCCTCCACTTT
D: TRBD2; size: few; J: TRBJ2-7; V: TRBV7-2; CDR3: CASSSRTSATYEQYF; DNA: TGTGCCAGCAGCTCGCGGACTAGCGCGACCTACGAGCAGTACTTC
D: .; size: many; J: TRBJ2-1; V: TRBV7-7; CDR3: CASSLGTAEGEQFF; DNA: TGTGCTAGCAGCTTGGGAACAGCCGAGGGTGAGCAGTTCTTC
D: TRBD2; size: many; J: TRBJ2-5; V: TRBV3-1; CDR3: CASSQPAAGVEETQYF; DNA: TGTGCCAGCAGCCAACCGGCAGCGGGAGTAGAAGAGACCCAGTACTTC
D: .; size: many; J: TRBJ2-2; V: TRBV5-1; CDR3: CASSRGSANTGELFF; DNA: TGCGCCAGCAGCCGGGGGAGCGCGAACACCGGGGAGCTGTTTTTT
D: .; size: many; J: TRBJ1-3; V: TRBV7-2; CDR3: CASSPGMTPGNTIYF; DNA: TGTGCCAGCAGTCCTGGGATGACGCCTGGAAACACCATATATTTT
D: .; size: many; J: TRBJ1-1; V: TRBV5-1; CDR3: CASSLSVNTEAFF; DNA: TGCGCCAGCAGCTTGTCAGTGAACACTGAAGCTTTCTTT
D: .; size: many; J: TRBJ2-5; V: TRBV5-1; CDR3: CASSFLRDMRNQETQYF; DNA: TGCGCCAGCAGCTTTTTGAGGGATATGAGGAACCAAGAGACCCAGTACTTC
D: TRBD2; size: many; J: TRBJ2-4; V: TRBV7-9; CDR3: CASSPRGTSVNIQYF; DNA: TGTGCCAGCAGCCCCCGGGGGACTAGCGTAAACATTCAGTACTTC
D: .; size: .; J: TRBJ2-2; V: TRBV7-9; CDR3: CASSGRWGPGELFF; DNA: TGTGCCAGCAGTGGACGGTGGGGTCCCGGGGAGCTGTTTTTT
D: .; size: .; J: TRBJ2-3; V: TRBV19; CDR3: CATAGHSADTQYF; DNA: TGTGCCACAGCGGGTCACAGCGCAGATACGCAGTATTTT
D: .; size: few; J: TRBJ1-2; V: TRBV7-9; CDR3: CASSSAGYGYTF; DNA: TGTGCCAGCAGCTCGGCGGGGTATGGCTACACCTTC
D: .; size: .; J: TRBJ2-7; V: TRBV7-6; CDR3: CASSLIVSSYEQYF; DNA: TGTGCCAGCAGCTTGATAGTGAGCTCCTACGAGCAGTACTTC
D: .; size: many; J: TRBJ2-3; V: TRBV7-2; CDR3: CASNTDTDTQYF; DNA: TGTGCCAGCAATACAGACACAGATACGCAGTATTTT
D: .; size: .; J: TRBJ2-1; V: TRBV30; CDR3: CAAIVSIPDEQFF; DNA: TGTGCTGCGATAGTTTCGATCCCGGATGAGCAGTTCTTC
D: .; size: many; J: TRBJ2-5; V: TRBV12-3/TRBV12-4; CDR3: CASSSLTLGRAETQYF; DNA: TGTGCCAGCAGTTCCCTAACGTTGGGCAGGGCGGAGACCCAGTACTTC
D: .; size: many; J: TRBJ2-7; V: TRBV7-2; CDR3: CASSNRDVEQYF; DNA: TGTGCCAGCAGCAACAGGGATGTAGAGCAGTACTTC
D: .; size: many; J: TRBJ2-1; V: TRBV7-2; CDR3: CASSLRMSSYNEQFF; DNA: TGTGCCAGCAGCTTACGGATGAGCTCCTACAATGAGCAGTTCTTC
D: .; size: many; J: TRBJ1-2; V: TRBV20-1; CDR3: CSATSDLGGYTF; DNA: TGCAGTGCTACCTCGGACCTGGGCGGCTACACCTTC